The entry that follows covers one T cell receptor beta chain sequence. The CDR3 has 14 residues. The V segment lost 5 bases and the J segment 5 bases; nucleotides outside the gene matches: 6. Germline lookup yields CDR1 GTSNPN and CDR2 SVGIG (reference sequence). Profiled with immunoSEQ multiplex PCR; TCRdb holds only in-frame clones, not every one. The sample lists under 1,100,000 clones; about 80% were seen once. The sample comes from a study of shared clonotypes between healthy human individuals. The gene calls are TRBV30 and TRBJ1-4, with 9 bases fitting TRBD1. The specimen was memory CD4+ T cells from PBMCs. Subset in this sample: CD45RA-negative fraction. The receptor's source is a man younger than 30 in good health. Some clones in this sample may be carry-over from other donors' samples. The CDR3 loop reads CAWDKGQGNEKLFF. The CDR3, as DNA: TGTGCCTGGGATAAGGGACAGGGCAATGAAAAACTGTTTTTT.